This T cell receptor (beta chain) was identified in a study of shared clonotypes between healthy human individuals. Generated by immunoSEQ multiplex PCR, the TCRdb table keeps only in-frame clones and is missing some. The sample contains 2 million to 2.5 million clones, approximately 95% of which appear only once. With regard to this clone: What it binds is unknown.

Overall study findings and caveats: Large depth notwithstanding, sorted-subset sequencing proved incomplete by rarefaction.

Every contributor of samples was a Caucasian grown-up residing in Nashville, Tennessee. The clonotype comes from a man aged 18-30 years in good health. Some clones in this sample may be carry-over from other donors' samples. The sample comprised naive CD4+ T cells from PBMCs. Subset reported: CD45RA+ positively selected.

The CDR3 region has the DNA TGTGCCAGCAGCTTGGGGACAGAGGCGGCTGAAGCTTTCTTT. Protein sequence: CASSLGTEAAEAFF. The chain combines TRBV5-5 with TRBJ1-1, with D perhaps TRBD1 (6 bases). V lost 0 bases and J lost 6, with 12 bases in between. Germline CDR1 and CDR2: SGHKS and YYEKEE (reference sequence). This CDR3 has 14 amino acids. The complete variable domain, with remaining parts taken from reference TRBV5-5 and TRBJ1-1, reads DAGVTQSPTHLIKTRGQQVTLRCSPISGHKSVSWYQQVLGQGPQFIFQYYEKEERGRGNFPDRFSARQFPNYSSELNVNALLLGDSALYLCASSLGTEAAEAFFGQGTRLTVV.